The 14 T cell receptor beta chains below were found in one sample sequenced in a study of shared clonotypes between healthy human individuals (TCRdb year 2020). Library preparation employed the immunoSEQ multiplex PCR assay. Sourced from immuneACCESS, this table was stored by TCRdb with only in-frame sequences that have V and J called. A share of the clones is absent; for the studies checked, an unresolved V gene accounts for under half, and the remainder has no known explanation. A total of a few hundred thousand clones appear in this sample, less than 98% of them only once. The top ten hold about 0.057% of the sample. The sample taken for sequencing was naive CD4+ T cells sorted from blood. The cell subset or site tag for this specimen amounts to: CD45RA+ positively selected. The receptors originated from a woman in her 30s in good health.

This chain uses TRBV4-1 with TRBJ2-3; D perhaps matches TRBD2 (6 bases). With 2 bases removed from V and 3 bases from J, the gap between germline ends came to 12 bases. CDR1 MGHRA and CDR2 YSYEKL come from the germline V gene. This CDR3 is 15 amino acids long. CDR3 sequence: CASSQFGLTTDTQYF. The CDR3 DNA reads as TGCGCCAGCAGCCAATTCGGACTAACAACAGATACGCAGTATTTT.

The chain joins TRBV18 to TRBJ1-2; 7 positions agree with TRBD1. There are 18 residues in the CDR3. With 1 base clipped from V and 2 bases from J, the junction kept 13 bases outside the gene matches. Germline V gene sequence: CDR1 KGHSH, CDR2 LQKENI. The chain's CDR3 is CASSPRMRDRSSNYGYTF. In DNA, the CDR3 is TGTGCCAGCTCACCACGAATGCGGGACAGAAGTTCCAACTATGGCTACACCTTC. Based on the CDR3 plus reference TRBV18 and TRBJ1-2, the full variable domain is NAGVMQNPRHLVRRRGQEARLRCSPMKGHSHVYWYRQLPEEGLKFMVYLQKENIIDESGMPKERFSAEFPKEGPSILRIQQVVRGDSAAYFCASSPRMRDRSSNYGYTFGSGTRLTVV.

The rearrangement joins TRBV5-1 to TRBJ2-4; D is perhaps TRBD1 (5 bases). The CDR3 length is 16 residues. The germline V gene encodes CDR1 SGHRS and CDR2 YFSETQ. Trimming took 4 bases from V and 0 from J, leaving 14 bases between them. CDR3: CASSPGPAKAKNIQYF. The CDR3 DNA follows: TGCGCCAGCAGCCCAGGGCCGGCAAAAGCCAAAAACATTCAGTACTTC.

This clone came up once. This sequence joins TRBV5-1 and TRBJ1-6; the D is unclear. The CDR3 has 14 amino acids. In germline, CDR1 is SGHRS, CDR2 YFSETQ. Trimming left V 0 bases short and J 10 bases short, with 11 bases between. The CDR3 here is CASSLESQNSPLHF. As DNA, the CDR3 is TGCGCCAGCAGCTTGGAATCCCAAAACTCACCCCTCCACTTT.

The chain uses TRBV6-5 and TRBJ2-5; 8 bases are shared with TRBD1. The CDR3 extends over 16 amino acids. CDR1 is MNHEY and CDR2 is SVGAGI in the germline V gene. Trimming took 2 bases from V and 5 from J; bases not matched to a gene: 10. The CDR3 nucleotides read TGTGCCAGCAGTTACACTATCCAGGGGGCGCAGGAGACCCAGTACTTC. Its protein is CASSYTIQGAQETQYF.

The V and J genes are TRBV7-9 and TRBJ1-5; 8 nucleotides line up with TRBD1. Germline loops: CDR1 SEHNR, CDR2 FQNEAQ (reference sequence). This CDR3 comprises 14 residues. V trimming: 5 bases; J trimming: 4 bases; junction bases outside the gene matches: 4. Here the CDR3 DNA reads TGTGCCAGCAGCCGACAGGGGCCAAATCAGCCCCAGCATTTT. It codes for CASSRQGPNQPQHF.

This sequence joins TRBV13 and TRBJ2-1, with D unclear. The CDR3 consists of 14 residues. V lost 2 bases to trimming and J lost 8 bases, with 13 bases between them. Germline CDR1 and CDR2: PRHDT and FYEKMQ (reference sequence). The CDR3 coding sequence is TGTGCCAGCAGCTTAAGAGCACCTTCGTATGAGCAGTTCTTC. As protein: CASSLRAPSYEQFF.

The chain uses TRBV28 and TRBJ2-7; 9 nucleotides match TRBD2. The CDR3 covers 14 residues. Germline V gene sequence: CDR1 MDHEN, CDR2 SYDVKM. Unmatched junction bases numbered 5, after V lost 5 bases and J lost 3 bases. The CDR3 sequence: CASSPGLADYEQYF. The CDR3 region has the DNA TGTGCCAGCAGTCCGGGACTAGCAGACTACGAGCAGTACTTC.

This chain uses TRBV18 with TRBJ1-1; TRBD1 is a possible D gene (6 bases). This CDR3 is built from 13 residues. Germline values: CDR1 KGHSH, CDR2 LQKENI. V lost 6 bases and J lost 5, with 13 bases in between. As DNA, the CDR3 is TGTGCCAGCTCCCGGGAGGGGGGTACTGAAGCTTTCTTT. It yields the protein CASSREGGTEAFF. The variable domain in full, with the rest retrieved from reference TRBV18 and TRBJ1-1, is NAGVMQNPRHLVRRRGQEARLRCSPMKGHSHVYWYRQLPEEGLKFMVYLQKENIIDESGMPKERFSAEFPKEGPSILRIQQVVRGDSAAYFCASSREGGTEAFFGQGTRLTVV.

This rearrangement joins TRBV7-3 to TRBJ2-2; 9 bases are shared with TRBD2. The germline V gene encodes CDR1 SGHTA and CDR2 FQGTGA. J gave up 2 bases and V 4 bases, and 8 bases lay outside the gene matches. The CDR3 runs 17 residues. The CDR3 DNA sequence: TGTGCCAGCAGCTCCCACCCGGGACTAGCAAACACCGGGGAGCTGTTTTTT. Protein sequence: CASSSHPGLANTGELFF.

The rearrangement uses TRBV19 and TRBJ2-1; D perhaps matches TRBD2 (6 bases). V lost 0 bases, J lost 7 bases, and 19 bases lay in between. The CDR3 contains 17 residues. Germline V gene lookup returns CDR1 LNHDA and CDR2 SQIVND (reference sequence). This chain's CDR3 is CASSIEALAALGNEQFF. For the CDR3, the DNA is TGTGCCAGTAGTATAGAAGCCTTAGCGGCCCTGGGTAATGAGCAGTTCTTC.

CDR3 residues: CASSLSGWGQPQHF. CDR3 DNA sequence: TGTGCCAGCAGCTTATCCGGCTGGGGTCAGCCCCAGCATTTT. The V gene is TRBV11-2, the J gene TRBJ1-5; D is unclear. This CDR3 contains 14 residues. The V and J ends lost 2 bases and 6 bases respectively, with 11 bases between them. Per germline, CDR1 SGHAT and CDR2 FQNNGV.

V is TRBV23-1 and J is TRBJ1-1; the D gene is possibly TRBD1 (6 bases). TRBV23-1 is an ORF, and what it does is uncertain. The CDR3 is made up of 16 amino acids. V was shortened by 0 bases and J by 4 bases, with 15 bases between the two germline ends. CDR3 sequence (DNA): TGCGCCAGCAGTCAATCGACGGACAGCGAGGCCACTGAAGCTTTCTTT. It yields the protein CASSQSTDSEATEAFF.

This rearrangement joins TRBV7-2 to TRBJ2-1, with D hard to call. This CDR3 comprises 15 residues. CDR1 SGHTA and CDR2 FQGNSA come from the germline V gene. Trimming removed 2 bases from V and 2 bases from J, with 10 bases in between. The CDR3 bases are TGTGCCAGCAGCTTATTCTCGGAAACCTACAATGAGCAGTTCTTC. Translation: CASSLFSETYNEQFF.